The sequence of this T cell receptor beta chain was determined in a study of cytomegalovirus exposure and HLA in healthy donors. PCR involved 60 Vbeta and 13 Jbeta primers. Here immunoSEQ multiplex PCR was the method, and the copy in TCRdb shows in-frame clones only, minus some. The sample yields about 120,000 clones, over 8.5% seen once. Study-level points and caveats: Researchers reported in a later analysis that common viral pathogens appeared linked to several top clusters.

The CDR3 extends over 12 amino acids. The V and J ends lost 3 bases and 8 bases respectively, with 10 bases between them. CDR1 is MDHEN, CDR2 SYDVKM, per germline. Points on this clone: Its antigen is not known.

Specimen: PBMCs. The TCR originated in a middle-aged woman in good health and CMV-seropositive. The chain couples TRBV28 to TRBJ2-5; D may be TRBD2 (5 bases). As DNA, the CDR3 is TGTGCCAGCAGTTTCCGGGAACAAACCCAGTACTTC. It codes for CASSFREQTQYF.